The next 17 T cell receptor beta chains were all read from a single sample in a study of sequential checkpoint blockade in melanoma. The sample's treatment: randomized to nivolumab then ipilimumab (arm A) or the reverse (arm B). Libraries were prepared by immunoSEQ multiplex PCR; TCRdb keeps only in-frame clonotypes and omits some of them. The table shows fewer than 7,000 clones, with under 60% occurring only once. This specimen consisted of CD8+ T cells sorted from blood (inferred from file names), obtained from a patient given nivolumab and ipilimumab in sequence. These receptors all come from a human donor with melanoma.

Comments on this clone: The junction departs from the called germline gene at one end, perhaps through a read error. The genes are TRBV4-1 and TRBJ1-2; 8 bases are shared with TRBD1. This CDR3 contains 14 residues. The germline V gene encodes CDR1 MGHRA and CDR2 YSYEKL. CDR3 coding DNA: TGTGCCAGCAGCTCAGGGACAGGCCACTATGGCTACACCTTC. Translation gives CASSSGTGHYGYTF.

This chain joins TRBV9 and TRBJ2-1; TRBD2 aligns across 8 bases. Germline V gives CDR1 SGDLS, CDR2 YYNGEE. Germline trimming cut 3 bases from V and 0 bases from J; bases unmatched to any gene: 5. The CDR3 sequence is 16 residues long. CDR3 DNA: TGTGCCAGCAGCGGGGTAGCGGGGAGCTCCTACAATGAGCAGTTCTTC. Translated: CASSGVAGSSYNEQFF.

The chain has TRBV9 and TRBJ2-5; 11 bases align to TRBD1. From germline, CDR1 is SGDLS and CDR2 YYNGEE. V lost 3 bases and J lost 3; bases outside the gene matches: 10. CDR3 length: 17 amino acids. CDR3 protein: CASSATGQGDWKETQYF. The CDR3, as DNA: TGTGCCAGCAGCGCGACGGGACAGGGGGACTGGAAAGAGACCCAGTACTTC.

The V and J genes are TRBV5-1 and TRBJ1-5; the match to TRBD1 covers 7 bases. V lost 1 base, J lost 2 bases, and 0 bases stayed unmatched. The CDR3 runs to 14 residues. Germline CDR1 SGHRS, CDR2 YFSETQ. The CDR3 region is CASSLQGGNQPQHF. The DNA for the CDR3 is TGCGCCAGCAGCTTGCAGGGGGGCAATCAGCCCCAGCATTTT.

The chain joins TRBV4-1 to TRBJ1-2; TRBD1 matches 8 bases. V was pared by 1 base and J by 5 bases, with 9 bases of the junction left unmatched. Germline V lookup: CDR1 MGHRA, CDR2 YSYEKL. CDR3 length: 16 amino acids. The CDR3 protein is CASSQGADRGGYGYTF. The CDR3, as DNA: TGCGCCAGCAGCCAAGGGGCCGACAGGGGAGGTTATGGCTACACCTTC.

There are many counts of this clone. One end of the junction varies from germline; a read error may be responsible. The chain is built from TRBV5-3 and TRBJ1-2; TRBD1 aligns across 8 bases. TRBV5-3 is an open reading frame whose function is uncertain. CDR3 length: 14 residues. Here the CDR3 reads CASSSGTGHYGYTF. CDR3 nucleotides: TGTGCCAGCAGCTCAGGGACAGGCCACTATGGCTACACCTTC.

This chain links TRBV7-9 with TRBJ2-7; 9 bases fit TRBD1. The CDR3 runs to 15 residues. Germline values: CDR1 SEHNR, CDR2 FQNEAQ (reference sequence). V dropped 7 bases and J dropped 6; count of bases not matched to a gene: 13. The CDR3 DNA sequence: TGTGCCAGCACCCCGGGGTGGACAGGGGAGGGCGAGCAGTACTTC. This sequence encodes CASTPGWTGEGEQYF.

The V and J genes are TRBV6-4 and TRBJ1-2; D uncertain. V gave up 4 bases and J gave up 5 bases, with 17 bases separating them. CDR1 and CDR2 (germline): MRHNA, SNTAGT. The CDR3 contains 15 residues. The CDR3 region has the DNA TGTGCCAGCAGTGCGTCTGGAGAGTTCGGGTATGGCTACACCTTC. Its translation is CASSASGEFGYGYTF.

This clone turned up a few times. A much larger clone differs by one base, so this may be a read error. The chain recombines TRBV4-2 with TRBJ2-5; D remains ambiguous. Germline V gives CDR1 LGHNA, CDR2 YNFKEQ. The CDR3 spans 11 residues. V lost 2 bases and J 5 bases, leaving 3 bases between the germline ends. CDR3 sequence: CASSQSETQYF. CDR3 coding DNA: TGTGCCAGCAGCCAATCGGAGACCCAGTACTTC.

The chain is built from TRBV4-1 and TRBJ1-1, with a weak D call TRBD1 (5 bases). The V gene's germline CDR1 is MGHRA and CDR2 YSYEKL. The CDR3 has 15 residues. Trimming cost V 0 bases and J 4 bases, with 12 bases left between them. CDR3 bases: TGCGCCAGCAGCCAAGACCCGGGGGTGTCCACTGAAGCTTTCTTT. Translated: CASSQDPGVSTEAFF.

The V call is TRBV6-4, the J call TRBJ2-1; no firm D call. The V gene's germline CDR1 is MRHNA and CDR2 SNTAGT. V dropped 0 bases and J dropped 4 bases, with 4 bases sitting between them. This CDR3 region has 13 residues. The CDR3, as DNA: TGTGCCAGCAGTGACTCCGAGTACAATGAGCAGTTCTTC. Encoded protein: CASSDSEYNEQFF.

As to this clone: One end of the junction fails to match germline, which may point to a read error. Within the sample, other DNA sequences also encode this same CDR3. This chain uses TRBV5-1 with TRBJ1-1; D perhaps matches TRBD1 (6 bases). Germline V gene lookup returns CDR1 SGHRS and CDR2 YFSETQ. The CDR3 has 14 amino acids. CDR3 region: CASSPLQGETEAFF. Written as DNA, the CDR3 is TGTGCCAGCAGCCCCCTACAGGGTGAAACTGAAGCTTTCTTT.

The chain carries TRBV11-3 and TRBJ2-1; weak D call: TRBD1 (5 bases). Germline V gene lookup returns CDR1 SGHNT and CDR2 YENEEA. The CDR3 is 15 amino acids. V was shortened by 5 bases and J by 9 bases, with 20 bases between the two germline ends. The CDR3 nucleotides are TGTGCCAGCAGCCTAGGGGCAGGGAAAGCTAGTGAGCAGTTCTTC. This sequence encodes CASSLGAGKASEQFF.

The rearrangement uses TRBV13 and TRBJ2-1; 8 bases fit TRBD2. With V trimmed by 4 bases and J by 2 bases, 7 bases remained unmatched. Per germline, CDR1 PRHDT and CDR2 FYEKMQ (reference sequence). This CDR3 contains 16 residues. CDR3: CASSWRAGVTYNEQFF. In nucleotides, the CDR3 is TGTGCCAGCAGCTGGCGAGCGGGGGTAACCTACAATGAGCAGTTCTTC.

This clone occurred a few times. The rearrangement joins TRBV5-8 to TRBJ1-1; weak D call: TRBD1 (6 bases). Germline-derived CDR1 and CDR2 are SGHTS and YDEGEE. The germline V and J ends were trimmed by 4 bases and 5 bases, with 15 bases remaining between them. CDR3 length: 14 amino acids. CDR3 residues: CASSPLQGETEAFF. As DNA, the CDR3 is TGTGCCAGCAGCCCCCTACAGGGTGAAACTGAAGCTTTCTTT.

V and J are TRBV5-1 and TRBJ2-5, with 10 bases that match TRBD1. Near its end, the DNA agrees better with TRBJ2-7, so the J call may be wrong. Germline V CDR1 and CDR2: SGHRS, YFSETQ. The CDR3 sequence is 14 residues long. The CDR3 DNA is TGCGCCAGCAGCTCGGGACAGGGGAACGACGAGCAGTACTTC. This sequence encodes CASSSGQGNDEQYF.

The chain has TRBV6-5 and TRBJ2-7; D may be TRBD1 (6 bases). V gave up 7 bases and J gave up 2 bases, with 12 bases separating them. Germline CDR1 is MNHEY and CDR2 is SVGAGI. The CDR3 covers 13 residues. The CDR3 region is CASNGGTTYEQYF. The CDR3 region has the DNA TGTGCCAGCAATGGGGGCACTACCTACGAGCAGTACTTC.